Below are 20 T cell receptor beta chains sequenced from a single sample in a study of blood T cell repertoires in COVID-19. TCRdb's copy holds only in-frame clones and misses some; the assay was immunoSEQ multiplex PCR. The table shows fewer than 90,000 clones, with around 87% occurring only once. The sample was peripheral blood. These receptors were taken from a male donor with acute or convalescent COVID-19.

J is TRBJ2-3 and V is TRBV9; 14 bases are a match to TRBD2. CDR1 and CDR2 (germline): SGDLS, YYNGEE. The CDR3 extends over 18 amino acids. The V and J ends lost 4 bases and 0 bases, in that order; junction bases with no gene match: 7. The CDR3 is CASSPGTSGGKSTDTQYF. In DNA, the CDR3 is TGTGCCAGCAGCCCCGGGACTAGCGGGGGCAAAAGCACAGATACGCAGTATTTT.

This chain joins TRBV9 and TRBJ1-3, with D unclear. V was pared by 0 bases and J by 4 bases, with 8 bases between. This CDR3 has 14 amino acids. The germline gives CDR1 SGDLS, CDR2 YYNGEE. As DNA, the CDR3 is TGTGCCAGCAGCGTAGCTGGGAGCGGAAACACCATATATTTT. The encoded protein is CASSVAGSGNTIYF.

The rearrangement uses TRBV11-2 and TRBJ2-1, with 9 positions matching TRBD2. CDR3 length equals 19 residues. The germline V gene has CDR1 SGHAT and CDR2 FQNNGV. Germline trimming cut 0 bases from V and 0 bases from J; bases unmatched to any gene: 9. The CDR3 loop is CASSLDRAGGWSSYNEQFF. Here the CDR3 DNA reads TGTGCCAGCAGCTTAGATCGAGCGGGGGGTTGGAGCTCCTACAATGAGCAGTTCTTC. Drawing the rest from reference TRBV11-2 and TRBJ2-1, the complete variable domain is EAGVAQSPRYKIIEKRQSVAFWCNPISGHATLYWYQQILGQGPKLLIQFQNNGVVDDSQLPKDRFSAERLKGVDSTLKIQPAKLEDSAVYLCASSLDRAGGWSSYNEQFFGPGTRLTVL.

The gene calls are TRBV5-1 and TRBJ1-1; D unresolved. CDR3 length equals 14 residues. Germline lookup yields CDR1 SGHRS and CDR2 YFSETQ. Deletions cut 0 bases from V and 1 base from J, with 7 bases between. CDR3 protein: CASSLAGKNTEAFF. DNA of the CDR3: TGCGCCAGCAGCTTGGCGGGGAAGAACACTGAAGCTTTCTTT.

The CDR3 coding sequence is TGTGCCACCGCTCCCGGGACAGGCTATTCACCCCTCCACTTT. This gives the protein CATAPGTGYSPLHF. The chain combines TRBV6-5 with TRBJ1-6, with 8 bases lining up with TRBD1. CDR1 and CDR2 from the germline V gene are MNHEY and SVGAGI. The V gene end was trimmed by 10 bases and the J gene end by 8 bases; junction bases not matched to a gene: 10. This CDR3 has 14 amino acids.

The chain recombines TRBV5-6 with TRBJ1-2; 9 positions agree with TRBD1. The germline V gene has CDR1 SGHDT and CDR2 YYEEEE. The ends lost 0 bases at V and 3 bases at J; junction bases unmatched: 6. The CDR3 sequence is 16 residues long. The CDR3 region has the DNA TGTGCCAGCAGCTTGGAAGCCGGACAGGGGTACTATGGCTACACCTTC. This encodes CASSLEAGQGYYGYTF.

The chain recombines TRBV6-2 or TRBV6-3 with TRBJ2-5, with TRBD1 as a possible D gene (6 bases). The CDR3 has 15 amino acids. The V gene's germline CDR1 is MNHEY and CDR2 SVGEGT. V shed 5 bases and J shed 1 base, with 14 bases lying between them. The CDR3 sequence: CASSRQGIVQETQYF. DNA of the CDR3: TGTGCCAGCAGTAGGCAGGGGATCGTCCAAGAGACCCAGTACTTC.

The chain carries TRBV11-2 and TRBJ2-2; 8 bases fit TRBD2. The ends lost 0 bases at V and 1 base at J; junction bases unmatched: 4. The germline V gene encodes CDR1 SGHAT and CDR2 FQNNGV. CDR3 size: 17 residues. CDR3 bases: TGTGCCAGCAGCTTAGAGGGTAGCGGGGTGAACACCGGGGAGCTGTTTTTT. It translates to CASSLEGSGVNTGELFF.

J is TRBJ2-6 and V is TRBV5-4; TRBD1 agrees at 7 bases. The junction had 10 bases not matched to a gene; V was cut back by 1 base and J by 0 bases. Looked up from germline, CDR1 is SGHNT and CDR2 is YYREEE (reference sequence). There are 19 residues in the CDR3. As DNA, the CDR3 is TGTGCCAGCAGCTTGAGTCCGGGACAGTCATTCTCTGGGGCCAACGTCCTGACTTTC. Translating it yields CASSLSPGQSFSGANVLTF.

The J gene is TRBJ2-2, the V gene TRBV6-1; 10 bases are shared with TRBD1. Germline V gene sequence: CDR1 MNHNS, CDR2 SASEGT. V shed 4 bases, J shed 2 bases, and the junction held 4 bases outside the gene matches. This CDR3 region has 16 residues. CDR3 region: CASSAGTGANTGELFF. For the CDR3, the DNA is TGTGCCAGCAGTGCCGGGACAGGGGCAAACACCGGGGAGCTGTTTTTT.

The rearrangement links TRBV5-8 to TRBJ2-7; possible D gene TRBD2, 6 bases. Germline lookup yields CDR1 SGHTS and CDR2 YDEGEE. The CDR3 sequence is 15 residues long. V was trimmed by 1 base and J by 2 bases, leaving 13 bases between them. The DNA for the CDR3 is TGTGCCAGCAGCTTGCCGGGACCGGGGGCCTACGAGCAGTACTTC. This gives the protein CASSLPGPGAYEQYF.

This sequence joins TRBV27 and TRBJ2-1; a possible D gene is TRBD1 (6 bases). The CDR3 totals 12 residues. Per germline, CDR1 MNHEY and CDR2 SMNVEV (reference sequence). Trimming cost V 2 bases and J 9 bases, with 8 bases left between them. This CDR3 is CASSLVGAEQFF. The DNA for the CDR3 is TGTGCCAGCAGTTTAGTGGGGGCTGAGCAGTTCTTC.

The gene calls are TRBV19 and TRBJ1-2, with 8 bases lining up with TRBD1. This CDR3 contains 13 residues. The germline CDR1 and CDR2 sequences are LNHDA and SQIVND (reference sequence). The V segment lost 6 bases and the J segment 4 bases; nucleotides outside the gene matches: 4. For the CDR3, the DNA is TGTGCCAGTAGCCCAGGGGGCGGCTATGGCTACACCTTC. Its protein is CASSPGGGYGYTF.

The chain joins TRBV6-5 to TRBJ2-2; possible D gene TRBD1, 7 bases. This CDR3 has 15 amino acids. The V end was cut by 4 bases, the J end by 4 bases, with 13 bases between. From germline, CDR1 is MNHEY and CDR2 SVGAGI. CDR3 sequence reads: CASSWQGGGTGELFF. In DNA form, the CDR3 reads TGTGCCAGCAGTTGGCAGGGGGGAGGCACCGGGGAGCTGTTTTTT.

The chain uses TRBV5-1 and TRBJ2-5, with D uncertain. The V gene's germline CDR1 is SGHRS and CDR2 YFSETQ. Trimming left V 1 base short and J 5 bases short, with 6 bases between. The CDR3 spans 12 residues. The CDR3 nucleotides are TGCGCCAGCAGCTTGAGCCGGGAGACCCAGTACTTC. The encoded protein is CASSLSRETQYF.

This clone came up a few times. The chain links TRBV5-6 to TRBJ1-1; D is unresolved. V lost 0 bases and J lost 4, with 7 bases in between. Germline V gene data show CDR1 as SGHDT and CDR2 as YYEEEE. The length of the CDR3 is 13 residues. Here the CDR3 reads CASSLEPSTEAFF. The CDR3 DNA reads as TGTGCCAGCAGCTTGGAACCGAGCACTGAAGCTTTCTTT.

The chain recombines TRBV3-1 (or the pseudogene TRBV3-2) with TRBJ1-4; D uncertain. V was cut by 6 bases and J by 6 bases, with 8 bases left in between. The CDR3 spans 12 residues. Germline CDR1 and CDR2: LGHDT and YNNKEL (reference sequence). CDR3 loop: CASRLADEKLFF. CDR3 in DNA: TGTGCCAGCAGGCTGGCGGATGAAAAACTGTTTTTT.

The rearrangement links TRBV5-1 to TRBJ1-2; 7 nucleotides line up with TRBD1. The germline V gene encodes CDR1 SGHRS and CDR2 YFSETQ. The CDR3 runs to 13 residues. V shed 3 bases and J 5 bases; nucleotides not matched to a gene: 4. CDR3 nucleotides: TGCGCCAGCAGCTCCGAGGGGGCGTATGGCTACACCTTC. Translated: CASSSEGAYGYTF.

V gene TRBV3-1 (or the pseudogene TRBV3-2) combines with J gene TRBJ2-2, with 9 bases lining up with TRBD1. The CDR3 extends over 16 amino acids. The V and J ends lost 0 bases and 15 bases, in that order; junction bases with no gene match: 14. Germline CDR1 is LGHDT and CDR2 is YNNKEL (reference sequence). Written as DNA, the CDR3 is TGTGCCAGCAGCCAAGAGTCCGGGACAGGGCCCTTTAGGGTGTTTTTT. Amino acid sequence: CASSQESGTGPFRVFF.

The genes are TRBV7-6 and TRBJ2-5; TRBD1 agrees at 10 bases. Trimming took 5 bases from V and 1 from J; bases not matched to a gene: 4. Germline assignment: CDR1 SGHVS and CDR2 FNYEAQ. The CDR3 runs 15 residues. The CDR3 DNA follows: TGTGCCAGCAGCACGGGGACAGGGGCCCAAGAGACCCAGTACTTC. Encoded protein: CASSTGTGAQETQYF.